The 23 T cell receptor beta chains below come from one sample, sequenced in a study of high-grade serous ovarian cancer treatment subgroups. Tumor tissue was taken before any definitive surgery or chemotherapy was given. TCRdb keeps only in-frame clones here, not all; method: immunoSEQ multiplex PCR. The sample has 19,000 or so clones, roughly 80% seen once. The specimen was tumor tissue. These receptors all stem from a human donor with high-grade serous ovarian cancer.

This clone was recorded once. The rearrangement uses TRBV29-1 and TRBJ2-5; 10 bases fit TRBD1. The DNA end favors TRBJ2-7, so the J call may be wrong. The CDR3 has 15 amino acids. Germline loops: CDR1 SQVTM, CDR2 ANQGSEA. CDR3 loop: CSVEDPGTGEGEQYF. As DNA, the CDR3 is TGCAGCGTTGAAGATCCGGGGACAGGGGAAGGCGAGCAGTACTTC.

This chain uses TRBV6-1 with TRBJ2-6; no reliable D call. The germline CDR1 and CDR2 sequences are MNHNS and SASEGT. CDR3 length: 15 amino acids. With 2 bases removed from V and 4 bases from J, the gap between germline ends came to 9 bases. The CDR3 nucleotides are TGTGCCAGCAGTGAATGGGCCGCCGGGGCCAACGTCCTGACTTTC. This codes for CASSEWAAGANVLTF.

In its sample, this clone was seen once. The rearrangement uses TRBV5-1 and TRBJ1-1, with 7 bases matching TRBD1. The CDR3 runs 13 residues. Germline CDR1 SGHRS, CDR2 YFSETQ. The J segment lost 6 bases and the V segment lost 3 bases, leaving 5 bases of the junction unmatched. For the CDR3, the DNA is TGCGCCAGCAGCTATACAGGGGAACCTGAAGCTTTCTTT. This translates into CASSYTGEPEAFF.

A single count supports this clone. The J gene is TRBJ1-5, the V gene TRBV19; no clear D. The CDR3 extends over 14 amino acids. Per the germline V gene, CDR1 is LNHDA and CDR2 is SQIVND (reference sequence). Trimming shortened V by 7 bases and J by 0 bases, and 10 bases separated the two germline ends. CDR3 coding DNA: TGTGCCAGTAAGGGCCCGAATAGCAATCAGCCCCAGCATTTT. Amino acid sequence: CASKGPNSNQPQHF.

The chain links TRBV5-1 to TRBJ2-1; D might be TRBD1 (6 bases). The germline gives CDR1 SGHRS, CDR2 YFSETQ. The germline V and J ends were trimmed by 4 bases and 0 bases, with 8 bases remaining between them. The CDR3 runs to 14 residues. The CDR3 coding sequence is TGCGCCAGCAGCCCGGACAGCTCCTACAATGAGCAGTTCTTC. This encodes CASSPDSSYNEQFF. The complete variable domain, with remaining parts taken from reference TRBV5-1 and TRBJ2-1, reads KAGVTQTPRYLIKTRGQQVTLSCSPISGHRSVSWYQQTPGQGLQFLFEYFSETQRNKGNFPGRFSGRQFSNSRSEMNVSTLELGDSALYLCASSPDSSYNEQFFGPGTRLTVL.

This clone appeared a few times. This chain uses TRBV5-4 with TRBJ2-2; weak D call: TRBD2 (5 bases). This CDR3 has 16 residues. Trimming shortened V by 1 base and J by 5 bases, and 15 bases separated the two germline ends. Germline lookup yields CDR1 SGHNT and CDR2 YYREEE (reference sequence). CDR3 coding DNA: TGTGCCAGCAGCTTGAATTCGGGGATGGTGACCGGGGAGCTGTTTTTT. Encoded protein: CASSLNSGMVTGELFF. Looking up the rest from reference TRBV5-4 and TRBJ2-2 gives the full variable domain: ETGVTQSPTHLIKTRGQQVTLRCSSQSGHNTVSWYQQALGQGPQFIFQYYREEENGRGNFPPRFSGLQFPNYSSELNVNALELDDSALYLCASSLNSGMVTGELFFGEGSRLTVL.

This chain uses TRBV25-1 with TRBJ1-2; possibly TRBD1 for D (6 bases). The CDR3 runs to 15 residues. Germline CDR1 and CDR2: MGHDK and SYGVNS. The V end lost 5 bases, the J end lost 5 bases, and 18 bases lay between the germline ends. The CDR3 DNA sequence: TGTGCCAGCAGTAATCCAAGCACAGGGAGTTATGGCTACACCTTC. It translates to CASSNPSTGSYGYTF.

DNA of the CDR3: TGTGCCAGCAGCTTGGCCGGGGCCGGGAGGTCTGGCTACACCTTC. This translates into CASSLAGAGRSGYTF. The chain carries TRBV5-8 and TRBJ1-2, with a tentative D call TRBD1 (5 bases). This CDR3 region has 15 residues. Deletions cut 0 bases from V and 7 bases from J, with 16 bases between. Germline CDR1 SGHTS, CDR2 YDEGEE.

The rearrangement uses TRBV7-2 and TRBJ2-3, with TRBD2 matching over 13 bases. The CDR3 runs to 16 residues. Germline V gives CDR1 SGHTA, CDR2 FQGNSA. The ends lost 3 bases at V and 5 bases at J; junction bases unmatched: 5. CDR3 loop: CASSFRTSGSRDTQYF. CDR3 nucleotides: TGTGCCAGCAGCTTTCGGACTAGCGGGAGTAGAGATACGCAGTATTTT.

This clone occurred a few times. The chain combines TRBV19 with TRBJ1-5; TRBD1 agrees at 7 bases. V trimming: 6 bases; J trimming: 6 bases; junction bases outside the gene matches: 8. CDR1 is LNHDA, CDR2 SQIVND, per germline (reference sequence). The CDR3 has 14 residues. CDR3 residues: CASSTTGSGQPQHF. DNA for the CDR3: TGTGCCAGTAGCACGACAGGGTCGGGTCAGCCCCAGCATTTT.

CDR3 DNA sequence: TGTGCCAGCAGGTCCGGGGGACAGGGTAACACTGAAGCTTTCTTT. It yields the protein CASRSGGQGNTEAFF. The chain has TRBV6-5 and TRBJ1-1, with TRBD1 matching over 9 bases. Germline assignment: CDR1 MNHEY and CDR2 SVGAGI. V shed 6 bases, J shed 2 bases, and the junction held 7 bases outside the gene matches. The length of the CDR3 is 15 residues.

The CDR3 nucleotides are TGTGCCAGCAGCTTAGCTCACGGGCCCTACAATGAGCAGTTCTTC. This encodes CASSLAHGPYNEQFF. This chain links TRBV7-2 with TRBJ2-1, with D uncertain. The V end lost 0 bases, the J end lost 2 bases, and 8 bases lay between the germline ends. Germline V CDR1 and CDR2: SGHTA, FQGNSA. The CDR3 totals 15 residues.

This clone was detected a few times. This sequence joins TRBV11-3 and TRBJ1-5, with TRBD1 identical over 8 bases. J was trimmed by 2 bases and V by 5 bases; bases with no gene match: 2. This CDR3 is 14 amino acids long. CDR1 and CDR2 (germline): SGHNT, YENEEA. This CDR3 reads CASSPQGGNQPQHF. The CDR3 DNA follows: TGTGCCAGCAGCCCACAGGGGGGCAATCAGCCCCAGCATTTT.

The J gene is TRBJ1-5, the V gene TRBV2, with 9 bases fitting TRBD1. The V and J ends lost 2 bases and 3 bases, in that order; junction bases with no gene match: 2. Germline CDR1 is SNHLY and CDR2 is FYNNEI. The CDR3 has 15 residues. The CDR3 region has the DNA TGTGCCAGCAGTGAAAACAGGGGGCTCAATCAGCCCCAGCATTTT. This codes for CASSENRGLNQPQHF.

Here the CDR3 DNA reads TGTGCCAGCAGTTTAGGACTAGCGGGAGGCTTTGGGAGCTCCTACAATGAGCAGTTCTTC. Residues: CASSLGLAGGFGSSYNEQFF. The rearrangement joins TRBV28 to TRBJ2-1; 14 bases match TRBD2. CDR3 length equals 20 residues. Per the germline V gene, CDR1 is MDHEN and CDR2 is SYDVKM. Trimming at V came to 2 bases and at J to 0 bases, leaving 9 bases not matched to a gene.

The chain is built from TRBV30 and TRBJ1-3; TRBD1 is a possible D gene (6 bases). Germline V CDR1 and CDR2: GTSNPN, SVGIG (reference sequence). V lost 7 bases and J lost 8, with 18 bases in between. CDR3 length: 13 amino acids. The CDR3 nucleotides are TGTGCCTTGGACTCGGGGGGCGCGGACACCATATATTTT. Translating it yields CALDSGGADTIYF.

V and J are TRBV6-6 and TRBJ2-7; the D gene is possibly TRBD2 (6 bases). Germline-derived CDR1 and CDR2 are MNHNY and SVGAGI (reference sequence). V lost 4 bases to trimming and J lost 2 bases, with 15 bases between them. There are 15 residues in the CDR3. CDR3 nucleotide sequence: TGTGCCAGCAGTTCCGAGGGACTGCCCCCCTACGAGCAGTACTTC. Amino acid sequence: CASSSEGLPPYEQYF.

The V and J genes are TRBV5-1 and TRBJ2-1; D is perhaps TRBD1 (5 bases). The CDR3 covers 15 residues. Trimming pared 6 bases from V and 0 bases from J, leaving 13 bases between. Per germline, CDR1 SGHRS and CDR2 YFSETQ. CDR3 protein: CASTFRASSYNEQFF. CDR3 DNA: TGCGCCAGCACCTTCAGGGCCAGCTCCTACAATGAGCAGTTCTTC.

The chain recombines TRBV4-3 with TRBJ2-5; the match to TRBD2 covers 9 bases. V trimming: 5 bases; J trimming: 5 bases; junction bases outside the gene matches: 12. CDR1 LGHNA and CDR2 YSLEER come from the germline V gene. The CDR3 sequence is 16 residues long. CDR3 region: CASSRTSAGGGETQYF. The CDR3 bases are TGCGCCAGCAGCAGAACATCAGCGGGAGGAGGGGAGACCCAGTACTTC.

The chain links TRBV27 to TRBJ1-6; no clear D. The CDR3 sequence is 13 residues long. Trimming removed 6 bases at V and 10 bases at J, with 13 bases between. Germline CDR1 is MNHEY and CDR2 is SMNVEV (reference sequence). The CDR3 DNA follows: TGTGCCAGCAGCAGGTACCTGGGCTCACCCCTCCACTTT. Translated: CASSRYLGSPLHF.

The chain employs TRBV7-2 and TRBJ2-7; no clear D gene. V lost 1 base and J 6 bases, leaving 7 bases between the germline ends. Germline V gives CDR1 SGHTA, CDR2 FQGNSA. This CDR3 has 12 amino acids. CDR3 sequence (DNA): TGTGCCAGCAGCTTAGTCCGGGCCGAGCAGTACTTC. This sequence encodes CASSLVRAEQYF.

V usage is TRBV6-1 and J usage is TRBJ2-3, with no clear D. The CDR3 runs 13 residues. Germline V CDR1 and CDR2: MNHNS, SASEGT. Trimming stripped 0 bases from V and 4 bases from J, with 5 bases between. The CDR3 DNA follows: TGTGCCAGCAGTGAAGCCGGGTCAGATACGCAGTATTTT. As protein: CASSEAGSDTQYF.

This chain links TRBV5-1 with TRBJ1-3, with D unresolved. Germline V gives CDR1 SGHRS, CDR2 YFSETQ. The CDR3 has 16 residues. Deletions cut 1 base from V and 2 bases from J, with 13 bases between. CDR3 coding DNA: TGCGCCAGCAGCTTGTCCCAGACTGGCGCTGGAAACACCATATATTTT. Protein sequence: CASSLSQTGAGNTIYF.